The 29 T cell receptor beta chains below come from one sample, sequenced in a study of cytomegalovirus exposure and HLA in healthy donors. Vbeta (60) and Jbeta (13) primers were used in the PCR. TCRdb keeps only in-frame clones here, not all; method: immunoSEQ multiplex PCR. The sample records under 200,000 clones, over 60% being singletons. Sequencing input: PBMCs. Receptors originate from a girl aged 10-17 years in good health and CMV-seronegative.

V gene TRBV12-5 combines with J gene TRBJ1-1; perhaps TRBD1 as D (6 bases). Per the germline V gene, CDR1 is LGHNT and CDR2 is FRNRAP. With 6 bases removed from V and 6 bases from J, the gap between germline ends came to 11 bases. The CDR3 runs 12 residues. The DNA of the CDR3 is TGTGCTAGTGGATTACAGGGATCTGAAGCTTTCTTT. Amino acids: CASGLQGSEAFF.

This chain uses TRBV9 with TRBJ2-5; tentatively, D is TRBD1 (6 bases). In germline, CDR1 is SGDLS, CDR2 YYNGEE. V lost 3 bases and J lost 2, with 17 bases in between. The CDR3 sequence is 16 residues long. CDR3 loop: CASSAGRTATQETQYF. The CDR3 nucleotides are TGTGCCAGCAGCGCCGGTCGGACAGCCACTCAAGAGACCCAGTACTTC.

This chain links TRBV27 with TRBJ2-6, with D possibly matching TRBD2 (5 bases). This CDR3 has 14 residues. V gave up 6 bases and J gave up 2 bases, with 8 bases separating them. Germline assignment: CDR1 MNHEY and CDR2 SMNVEV (reference sequence). The CDR3 DNA follows: TGTGCCAGCAGCCACGGGGCTGGGGCCAACGTCCTGACTTTC. It yields the protein CASSHGAGANVLTF. Variable domain in full (rest from reference TRBV27 and TRBJ2-6): EAQVTQNPRYLITVTGKKLTVTCSQNMNHEYMSWYRQDPGLGLRQIYYSMNVEVTDKGDVPEGYKVSRKEKRNFPLILESPSPNQTSLYFCASSHGAGANVLTFGAGSRLTVL.

This chain uses TRBV29-1 with TRBJ1-2; a possible D gene is TRBD1 (5 bases). Germline V CDR1 and CDR2: SQVTM, ANQGSEA. V was cut by 4 bases and J by 4 bases, with 19 bases left in between. This CDR3 is 15 amino acids long. In DNA form, the CDR3 reads TGCAGCGTTGTTGCCCGTAGGACGGACACCTATGGCTACACCTTC. Translating it yields CSVVARRTDTYGYTF.

V usage is TRBV19 and J usage is TRBJ2-7; TRBD2 matches at 8 bases. CDR1 and CDR2 (germline): LNHDA, SQIVND (reference sequence). The CDR3 totals 14 residues. V was pared by 5 bases and J by 3 bases, with 6 bases of the junction left unmatched. CDR3 residues: CASSYSGVGYEQYF. The CDR3 DNA sequence: TGTGCCAGTAGTTATAGCGGGGTAGGCTACGAGCAGTACTTC.

The gene calls are TRBV11-2 and TRBJ1-5; D call uncertain. V shed 1 base and J shed 0 bases, with 7 bases lying between them. This CDR3 region has 15 residues. Germline values: CDR1 SGHAT, CDR2 FQNNGV. CDR3 bases: TGTGCCAGCAGCTTAGGTCAACATAGCAATCAGCCCCAGCATTTT. It specifies CASSLGQHSNQPQHF.

The gene calls are TRBV2 and TRBJ2-7, with D perhaps matching TRBD1 (6 bases). The CDR3 covers 13 residues. CDR1 and CDR2 from the germline V gene are SNHLY and FYNNEI. V was clipped by 10 bases and J by 3 bases, with 16 bases between them. CDR3 sequence: CAIRKTGIYEQYF. Written as DNA, the CDR3 is TGTGCCATCCGTAAGACAGGTATCTACGAGCAGTACTTC.

This clone was counted between two and nine times. This chain connects TRBV2 to TRBJ1-6; the D gene is possibly TRBD1 (6 bases). V lost 4 bases to trimming and J lost 0 bases, with 16 bases between them. There are 18 residues in the CDR3. CDR1 is SNHLY, CDR2 FYNNEI, per germline. CDR3 protein: CASSVVTGFSSYNSPLHF. In nucleotides, the CDR3 is TGTGCCAGCAGTGTGGTGACAGGCTTTAGCTCCTATAATTCACCCCTCCACTTT.

This clone has only a few counts. The chain couples TRBV6-5 to TRBJ1-1; D uncertain. CDR3 length: 15 residues. CDR1 is MNHEY and CDR2 is SVGAGI in the germline V gene. V was cut by 7 bases and J by 3 bases, with 18 bases left in between. The CDR3 coding sequence is TGTGCCAGCACTGGGCGGGCCAACGGGGACACTGAAGCTTTCTTT. This gives the protein CASTGRANGDTEAFF.

The chain uses TRBV4-1 and TRBJ1-5, with a weak D call TRBD1 (5 bases). Germline loops: CDR1 MGHRA, CDR2 YSYEKL. V was trimmed by 1 base and J by 6 bases, leaving 16 bases between them. This CDR3 is built from 16 residues. The CDR3 nucleotides read TGCGCCAGCAGCCAAGTCGTGTCGGGGGGAAGTCAGCCCCAGCATTTT. Its protein product is CASSQVVSGGSQPQHF.

This clone has more than one count but fewer than ten. The rearrangement joins TRBV5-4 to TRBJ2-7, with D possibly matching TRBD1 (5 bases). This CDR3 has 15 amino acids. V was clipped by 0 bases and J by 0 bases, with 10 bases between them. In germline, CDR1 is SGHNT, CDR2 YYREEE (reference sequence). The CDR3 here is CASSLEGPRSYEQYF. CDR3 coding DNA: TGTGCCAGCAGCTTGGAGGGGCCTCGCTCCTACGAGCAGTACTTC.

The chain uses TRBV5-5 and TRBJ1-2; a weak D match, TRBD1 (6 bases). CDR1 and CDR2 (germline): SGHKS, YYEKEE (reference sequence). Trimming removed 1 base from V and 1 base from J, with 11 bases in between. The CDR3 length is 15 residues. The CDR3 nucleotides read TGTGCCAGCAGCTTGCTAGGGGGAAATAACTATGGCTACACCTTC. Translating it yields CASSLLGGNNYGYTF.

V is TRBV5-5 and J is TRBJ1-1; no reliable D call. Germline-derived CDR1 and CDR2 are SGHKS and YYEKEE (reference sequence). Trimming removed 0 bases at V and 5 bases at J, with 20 bases between. The CDR3 has 17 residues. The CDR3 sequence is CASSLVVPGPAGTEAFF. The CDR3 DNA sequence: TGTGCCAGCAGCTTGGTAGTCCCAGGCCCGGCGGGAACTGAAGCTTTCTTT. Full variable domain (remainder filled in from reference TRBV5-5 and TRBJ1-1): DAGVTQSPTHLIKTRGQQVTLRCSPISGHKSVSWYQQVLGQGPQFIFQYYEKEERGRGNFPDRFSARQFPNYSSELNVNALLLGDSALYLCASSLVVPGPAGTEAFFGQGTRLTVV.

The chain joins TRBV5-4 to TRBJ2-3, with 8 bases matching TRBD2. The CDR3 consists of 15 residues. V gave up 1 base and J gave up 6 bases; unmatched junction bases: 7. Germline CDR1 is SGHNT and CDR2 is YYREEE (reference sequence). The CDR3 spells CASSLSGGLGDTQYF. As DNA, the CDR3 is TGTGCCAGCAGCTTGTCGGGGGGGCTTGGGGATACGCAGTATTTT.

This rearrangement joins TRBV11-3 to TRBJ1-1; the D gene is possibly TRBD1 (5 bases). This CDR3 has 14 amino acids. The V end lost 3 bases, the J end lost 1 base, and 9 bases lay between the germline ends. Per the germline V gene, CDR1 is SGHNT and CDR2 is YENEEA. CDR3 amino acids: CASSFGGTNTEAFF. The CDR3 coding sequence is TGTGCCAGCAGCTTCGGGGGGACGAACACTGAAGCTTTCTTT.

V and J are TRBV19 and TRBJ2-7; D unresolved. Trimming removed 7 bases from V and 2 bases from J, with 15 bases in between. The CDR3 covers 14 residues. The germline V gene has CDR1 LNHDA and CDR2 SQIVND (reference sequence). The CDR3, as DNA: TGTGCCAGTACCCCGCGGCATACTCCCTACGAGCAGTACTTC. This gives the protein CASTPRHTPYEQYF. Using reference TRBV19 and TRBJ2-7 for the parts outside the CDR3, the full variable domain is DGGITQSPKYLFRKEGQNVTLSCEQNLNHDAMYWYRQDPGQGLRLIYYSQIVNDFQKGDIAEGYSVSREKKESFPLTVTSAQKNPTAFYLCASTPRHTPYEQYFGPGTRLTVT.

The CDR3 sequence is CASSYAGLGQPQHF. CDR3 coding DNA: TGTGCCAGCAGTTACGCAGGGTTGGGTCAGCCCCAGCATTTT. V gene TRBV6-6 combines with J gene TRBJ1-5; possible D gene TRBD1, 5 bases. CDR1 is MNHNY, CDR2 SVGAGI, per germline (reference sequence). The CDR3 spans 14 residues. Trimming pared 2 bases from V and 6 bases from J, leaving 11 bases between.

This clone has only one observation. The chain combines TRBV10-1 with TRBJ2-1; 7 bases are shared with TRBD1. V dropped 11 bases and J dropped 5; count of bases not matched to a gene: 9. Germline CDR1 WNHNN, CDR2 SYGVQD (reference sequence). This CDR3 spans 13 amino acids. The CDR3 sequence is CADDPGQHNEQFF. DNA for the CDR3: TGCGCCGACGACCCGGGACAGCACAATGAGCAGTTCTTC.

This clone was found once. The same CDR3 also results from other DNA sequences found in this sample. The chain joins TRBV7-2 to TRBJ2-3, with D uncertain. The CDR3 covers 12 residues. The V end was cut by 5 bases, the J end by 0 bases, with 3 bases between. Germline V gene lookup returns CDR1 SGHTA and CDR2 FQGNSA. CDR3 DNA sequence: TGTGCCAGCAGCCTGAGCACAGATACGCAGTATTTT. Translated: CASSLSTDTQYF.

This sequence joins TRBV9 and TRBJ2-5; D not resolved. The V gene's germline CDR1 is SGDLS and CDR2 YYNGEE. The CDR3 is 14 amino acids. V lost 2 bases and J 3 bases, leaving 11 bases between the germline ends. The CDR3 DNA reads as TGTGCCAGCAGCGTTGGAACAGAAAAAGAGACCCAGTACTTC. Encoded protein: CASSVGTEKETQYF.

V gene TRBV13 combines with J gene TRBJ1-1, with a weak D call TRBD1 (6 bases). CDR3 size: 14 residues. The V and J ends lost 3 bases and 2 bases respectively, with 10 bases between them. Germline V gives CDR1 PRHDT, CDR2 FYEKMQ (reference sequence). The chain's CDR3 is CASSFGQSNTEAFF. CDR3 DNA: TGTGCCAGCAGCTTCGGACAGAGCAACACTGAAGCTTTCTTT.

The chain combines TRBV5-1 with TRBJ2-7; no firm D call. Germline CDR1 reads SGHRS; CDR2 reads YFSETQ. The CDR3 runs to 13 residues. The germline V and J ends were trimmed by 4 bases and 0 bases, with 8 bases remaining between them. The CDR3 coding sequence is TGCGCCAGCAGCCCTCTCGGCTCCTACGAGCAGTACTTC. This codes for CASSPLGSYEQYF.

This clone was picked up a small number of times. The chain links TRBV19 to TRBJ1-1, with no clear D. Germline CDR1 LNHDA, CDR2 SQIVND (reference sequence). The CDR3 is 13 amino acids. Trimming removed 3 bases from V and 2 bases from J, with 7 bases in between. CDR3 region: CASSIGPNTEAFF. CDR3 bases: TGTGCCAGTAGTATTGGCCCTAACACTGAAGCTTTCTTT.

The V and J genes are TRBV29-1 and TRBJ1-1; a possible D gene is TRBD1 (6 bases). Trimming cost V 8 bases and J 1 base, with 17 bases left between them. Germline V gene lookup returns CDR1 SQVTM and CDR2 ANQGSEA. The CDR3 is 14 residues long. The CDR3 sequence: CSTQDDRKNTEAFF. The CDR3 DNA follows: TGCAGCACCCAAGATGACAGGAAGAACACTGAAGCTTTCTTT.

This clone showed up just once. The chain uses TRBV7-3 and TRBJ2-2; D is undetermined. Trimming took 5 bases from V and 0 from J, leaving 10 bases between them. This CDR3 spans 15 amino acids. The germline gives CDR1 SGHTA, CDR2 FQGTGA. CDR3 sequence (DNA): TGTGCCAGCAGCGATACAGCTTCGAACACCGGGGAGCTGTTTTTT. Protein product: CASSDTASNTGELFF.

The chain recombines TRBV6-1 with TRBJ1-4; weak D call: TRBD1 (6 bases). The CDR3 has 13 amino acids. CDR1 is MNHNS, CDR2 SASEGT, per germline. V lost 10 bases, J lost 6 bases, and 15 bases lay in between. The DNA for the CDR3 is TGTGCCACAGGACAGTTAGGTTATGAAAAACTGTTTTTT. Encoded protein: CATGQLGYEKLFF.

The chain combines TRBV5-1 with TRBJ1-1, with D perhaps matching TRBD1 (5 bases). This CDR3 has 13 amino acids. The germline gives CDR1 SGHRS, CDR2 YFSETQ. The V end lost 6 bases, the J end lost 5 bases, and 14 bases lay between the germline ends. The CDR3 here is CASTVGGGTEAFF. In DNA, the CDR3 is TGCGCCAGCACCGTGGGGGGGGGTACTGAAGCTTTCTTT.

The V call is TRBV5-1, the J call TRBJ2-7; D gene unclear. CDR3 size: 13 residues. Germline CDR1 and CDR2: SGHRS and YFSETQ. V was trimmed by 0 bases and J by 4 bases, leaving 8 bases between them. DNA of the CDR3: TGCGCCAGCAGCTTGGAGAGAGTTTACGAGCAGTACTTC. Translated: CASSLERVYEQYF.

There are a few counts of this clone. The chain combines TRBV6-6 with TRBJ1-1; tentatively, D is TRBD1 (6 bases). This CDR3 region has 15 residues. V was pared by 5 bases and J by 6 bases, with 19 bases between. The V gene's germline CDR1 is MNHNY and CDR2 SVGAGI (reference sequence). The CDR3 coding sequence is TGTGCCAGCAGTACTACAGGGTTAAGGATCTCTGAAGCTTTCTTT. It translates to CASSTTGLRISEAFF.